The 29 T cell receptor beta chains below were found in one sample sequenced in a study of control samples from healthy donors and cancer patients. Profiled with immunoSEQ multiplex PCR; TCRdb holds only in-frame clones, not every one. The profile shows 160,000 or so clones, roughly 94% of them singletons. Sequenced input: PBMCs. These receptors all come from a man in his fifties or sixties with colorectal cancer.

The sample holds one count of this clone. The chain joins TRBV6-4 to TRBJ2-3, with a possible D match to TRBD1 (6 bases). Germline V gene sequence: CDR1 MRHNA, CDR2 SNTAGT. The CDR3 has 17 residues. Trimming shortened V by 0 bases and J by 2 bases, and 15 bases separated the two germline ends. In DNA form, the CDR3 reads TGTGCCAGCAGTGACTCAGTACTCGGACAGACCACAGATACGCAGTATTTT. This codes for CASSDSVLGQTTDTQYF.

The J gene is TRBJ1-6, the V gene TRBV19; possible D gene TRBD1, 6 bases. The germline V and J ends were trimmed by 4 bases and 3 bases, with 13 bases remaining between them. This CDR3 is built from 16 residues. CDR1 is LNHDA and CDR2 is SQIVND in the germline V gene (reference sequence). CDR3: CASSKGVDSYNSPLHF. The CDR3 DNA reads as TGTGCCAGTAGTAAGGGGGTGGACAGCTATAATTCACCCCTCCACTTT. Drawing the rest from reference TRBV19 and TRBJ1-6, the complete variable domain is DGGITQSPKYLFRKEGQNVTLSCEQNLNHDAMYWYRQDPGQGLRLIYYSQIVNDFQKGDIAEGYSVSREKKESFPLTVTSAQKNPTAFYLCASSKGVDSYNSPLHFGNGTRLTVT.

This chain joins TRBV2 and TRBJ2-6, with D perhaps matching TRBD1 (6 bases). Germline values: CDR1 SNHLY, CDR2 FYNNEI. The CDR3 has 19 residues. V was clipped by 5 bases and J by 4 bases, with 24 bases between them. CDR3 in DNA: TGTGCCAGCAGTTTACTTCCGGGACACCACCCGGGGGGGGCCAACGTCCTGACTTTC. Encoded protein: CASSLLPGHHPGGANVLTF.

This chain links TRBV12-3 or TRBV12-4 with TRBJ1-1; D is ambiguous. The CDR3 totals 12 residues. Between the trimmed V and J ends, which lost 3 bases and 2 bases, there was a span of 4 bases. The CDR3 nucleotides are TGTGCCAGCAGTTTTGGCAACACTGAAGCTTTCTTT. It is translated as CASSFGNTEAFF.

CDR3 sequence: CASSEGDRGSGYTF. The DNA for the CDR3 is TGTGCCAGCAGTGAAGGGGACAGGGGATCCGGCTACACCTTC. The rearrangement uses TRBV6-1 and TRBJ1-2; 10 positions match TRBD1. This CDR3 is built from 14 residues. J lost 8 bases, V lost 1 base, and 4 bases had no gene match. The germline CDR1 and CDR2 sequences are MNHNS and SASEGT.

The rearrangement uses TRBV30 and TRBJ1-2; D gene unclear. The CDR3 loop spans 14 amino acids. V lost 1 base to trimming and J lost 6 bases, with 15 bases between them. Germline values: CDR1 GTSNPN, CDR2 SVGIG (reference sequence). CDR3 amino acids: CAWSATTYAHGYTF. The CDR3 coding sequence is TGTGCCTGGAGTGCGACCACCTACGCTCATGGCTACACCTTC.

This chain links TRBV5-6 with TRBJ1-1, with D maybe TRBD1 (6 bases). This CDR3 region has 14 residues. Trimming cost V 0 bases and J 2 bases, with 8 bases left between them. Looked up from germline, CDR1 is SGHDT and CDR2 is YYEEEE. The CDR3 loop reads CASSLGQANTEAFF. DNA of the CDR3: TGTGCCAGCAGCTTGGGACAGGCAAACACTGAAGCTTTCTTT.

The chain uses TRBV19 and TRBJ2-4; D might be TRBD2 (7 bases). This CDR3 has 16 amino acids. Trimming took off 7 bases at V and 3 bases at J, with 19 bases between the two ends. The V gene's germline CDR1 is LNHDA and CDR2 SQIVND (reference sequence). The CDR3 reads CASTPQGGGYKNIQYF. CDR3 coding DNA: TGTGCCAGTACCCCCCAGGGAGGGGGATACAAAAACATTCAGTACTTC.

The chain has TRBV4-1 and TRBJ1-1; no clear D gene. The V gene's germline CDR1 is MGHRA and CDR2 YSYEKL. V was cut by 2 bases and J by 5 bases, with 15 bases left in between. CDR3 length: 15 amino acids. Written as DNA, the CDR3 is TGCGCCAGCAGCCAACAGCGGGGAGGGAAGACTGAAGCTTTCTTT. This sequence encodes CASSQQRGGKTEAFF.

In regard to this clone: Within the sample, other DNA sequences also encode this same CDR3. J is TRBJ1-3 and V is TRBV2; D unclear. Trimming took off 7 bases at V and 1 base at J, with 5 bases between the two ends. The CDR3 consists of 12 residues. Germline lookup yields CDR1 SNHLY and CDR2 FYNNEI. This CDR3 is CASTPSGNTIYF. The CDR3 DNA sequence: TGTGCCAGCACTCCATCTGGAAACACCATATATTTT.

CDR3 bases: TGTGCCAGCTCACCACCAGCGGGGGGGCCCACAGATACGCAGTATTTT. Its protein is CASSPPAGGPTDTQYF. This chain connects TRBV18 to TRBJ2-3; 10 nucleotides line up with TRBD2. The CDR3 length is 16 residues. The ends lost 0 bases at V and 2 bases at J; junction bases unmatched: 2. Germline V gene lookup returns CDR1 KGHSH and CDR2 LQKENI.

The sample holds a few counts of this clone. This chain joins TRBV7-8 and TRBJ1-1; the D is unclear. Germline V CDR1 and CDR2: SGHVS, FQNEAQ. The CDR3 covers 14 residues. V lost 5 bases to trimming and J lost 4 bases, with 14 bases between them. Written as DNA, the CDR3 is TGTGCCAGCAGCAGCCTCAGGACGGGCACTGAAGCTTTCTTT. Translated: CASSSLRTGTEAFF. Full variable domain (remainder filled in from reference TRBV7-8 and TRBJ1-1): GAGVSQSPRYKVAKRGQDVALRCDPISGHVSLFWYQQALGQGPEFLTYFQNEAQLDKSGLPSDRFFAERPEGSVSTLKIQRTQQEDSAVYLCASSSLRTGTEAFFGQGTRLTVV.

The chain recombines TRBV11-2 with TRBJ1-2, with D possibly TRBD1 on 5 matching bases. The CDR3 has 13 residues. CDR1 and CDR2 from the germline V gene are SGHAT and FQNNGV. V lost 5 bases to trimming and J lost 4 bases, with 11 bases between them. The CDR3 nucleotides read TGTGCCAGCAGCCGCACGGGGACCTATGGCTACACCTTC. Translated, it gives CASSRTGTYGYTF.

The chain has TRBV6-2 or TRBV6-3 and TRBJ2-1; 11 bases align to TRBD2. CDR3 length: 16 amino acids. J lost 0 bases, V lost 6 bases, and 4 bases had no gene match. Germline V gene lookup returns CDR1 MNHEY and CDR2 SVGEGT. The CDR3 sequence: CASSTGLAVSYNEQFF. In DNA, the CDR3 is TGTGCCAGCAGCACGGGACTAGCGGTCTCCTACAATGAGCAGTTCTTC.

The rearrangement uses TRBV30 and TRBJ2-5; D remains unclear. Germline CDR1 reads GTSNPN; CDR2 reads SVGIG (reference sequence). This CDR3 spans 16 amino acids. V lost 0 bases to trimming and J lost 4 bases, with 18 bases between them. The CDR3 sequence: CAWSVLGVLGGETQYF. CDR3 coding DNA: TGTGCCTGGAGTGTTCTGGGCGTCTTGGGCGGAGAGACCCAGTACTTC.

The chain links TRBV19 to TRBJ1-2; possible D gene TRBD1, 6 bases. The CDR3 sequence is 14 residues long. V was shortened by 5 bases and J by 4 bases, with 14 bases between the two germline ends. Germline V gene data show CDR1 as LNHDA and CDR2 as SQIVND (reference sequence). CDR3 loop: CASSLTGNLYGYTF. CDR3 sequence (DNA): TGTGCCAGTAGTCTCACAGGGAATCTCTATGGCTACACCTTC.

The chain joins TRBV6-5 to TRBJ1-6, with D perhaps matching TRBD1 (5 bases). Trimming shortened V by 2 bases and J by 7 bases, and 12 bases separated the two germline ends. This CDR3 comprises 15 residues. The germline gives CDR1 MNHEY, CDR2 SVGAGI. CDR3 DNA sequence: TGTGCCAGCAGTTACAGCGGGGGAACAAATTCACCCCTCCACTTT. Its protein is CASSYSGGTNSPLHF.

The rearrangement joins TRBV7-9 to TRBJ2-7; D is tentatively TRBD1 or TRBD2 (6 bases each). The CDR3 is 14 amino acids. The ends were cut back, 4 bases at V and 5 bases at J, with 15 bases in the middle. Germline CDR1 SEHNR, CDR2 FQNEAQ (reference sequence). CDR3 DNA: TGTGCCAGCAGCTCTGGGACTGGGGGCCACGAGCAGTACTTC. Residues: CASSSGTGGHEQYF.

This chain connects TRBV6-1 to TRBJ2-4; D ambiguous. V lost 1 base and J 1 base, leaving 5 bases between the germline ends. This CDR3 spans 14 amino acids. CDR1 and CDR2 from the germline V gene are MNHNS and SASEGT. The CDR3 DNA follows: TGTGCCAGCAGTGAAGAGTTCGCCAAAAACATTCAGTACTTC. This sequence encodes CASSEEFAKNIQYF.

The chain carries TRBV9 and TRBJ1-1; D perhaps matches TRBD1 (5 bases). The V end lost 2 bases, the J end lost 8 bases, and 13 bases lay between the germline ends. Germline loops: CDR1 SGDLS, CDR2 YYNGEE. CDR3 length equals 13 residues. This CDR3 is CASSVADNREAFF. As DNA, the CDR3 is TGTGCCAGCAGCGTGGCGGACAACCGAGAAGCTTTCTTT.

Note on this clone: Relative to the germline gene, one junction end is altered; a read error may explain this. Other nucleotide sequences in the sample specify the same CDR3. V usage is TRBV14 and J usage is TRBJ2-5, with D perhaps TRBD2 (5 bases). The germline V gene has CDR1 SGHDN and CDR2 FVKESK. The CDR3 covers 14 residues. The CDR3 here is CASSWIGVAETQYF. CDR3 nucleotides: TGCGCCAGCAGCTGGATCGGGGTCGCGGAGACCCAGTACTTC.

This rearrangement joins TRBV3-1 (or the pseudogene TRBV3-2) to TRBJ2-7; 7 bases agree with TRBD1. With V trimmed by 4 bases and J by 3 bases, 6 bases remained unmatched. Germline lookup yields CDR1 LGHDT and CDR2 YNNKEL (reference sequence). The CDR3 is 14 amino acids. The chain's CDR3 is CASSLATGSYEQYF. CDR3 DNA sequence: TGTGCCAGCAGCCTAGCGACAGGGAGCTACGAGCAGTACTTC.

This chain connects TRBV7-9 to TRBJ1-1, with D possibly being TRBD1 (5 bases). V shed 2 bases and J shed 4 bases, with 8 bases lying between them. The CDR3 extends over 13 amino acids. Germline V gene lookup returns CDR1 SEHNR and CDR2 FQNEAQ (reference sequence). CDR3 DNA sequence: TGTGCCAGCAGCTTAAAAGGGGCCACTGAAGCTTTCTTT. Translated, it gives CASSLKGATEAFF.

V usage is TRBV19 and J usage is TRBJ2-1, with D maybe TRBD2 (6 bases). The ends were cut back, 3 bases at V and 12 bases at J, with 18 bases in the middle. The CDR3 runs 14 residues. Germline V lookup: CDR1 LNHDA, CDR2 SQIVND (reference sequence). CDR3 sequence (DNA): TGTGCCAGTAGTATTGTGGGACCCTTTAGCGGGCAGTTCTTC. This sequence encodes CASSIVGPFSGQFF.

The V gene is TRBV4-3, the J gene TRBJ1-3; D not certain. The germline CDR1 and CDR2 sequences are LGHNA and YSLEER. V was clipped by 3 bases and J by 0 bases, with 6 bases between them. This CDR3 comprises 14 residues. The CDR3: CASSQGPSGNTIYF. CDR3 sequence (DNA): TGCGCCAGCAGCCAGGGCCCCTCTGGAAACACCATATATTTT.

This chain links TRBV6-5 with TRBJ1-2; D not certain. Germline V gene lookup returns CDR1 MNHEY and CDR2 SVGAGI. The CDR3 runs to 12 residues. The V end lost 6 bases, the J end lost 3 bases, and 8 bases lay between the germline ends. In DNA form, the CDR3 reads TGTGCCAGCAGAGGGAGTTACTATGGCTACACCTTC. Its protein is CASRGSYYGYTF.

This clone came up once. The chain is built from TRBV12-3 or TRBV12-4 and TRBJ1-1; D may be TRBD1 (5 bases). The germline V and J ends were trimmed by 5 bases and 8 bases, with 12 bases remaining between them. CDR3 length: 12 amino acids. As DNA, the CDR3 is TGTGCCAGCAGTGCAGGGTACTCGGAAGCTTTCTTT. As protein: CASSAGYSEAFF.

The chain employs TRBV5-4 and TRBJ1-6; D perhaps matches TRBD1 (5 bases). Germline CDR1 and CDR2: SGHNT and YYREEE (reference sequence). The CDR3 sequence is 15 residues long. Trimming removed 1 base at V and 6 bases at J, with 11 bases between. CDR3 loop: CASSLSQGLNSPLHF. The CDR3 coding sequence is TGTGCCAGCAGCTTGAGTCAGGGTCTTAATTCACCCCTCCACTTT.

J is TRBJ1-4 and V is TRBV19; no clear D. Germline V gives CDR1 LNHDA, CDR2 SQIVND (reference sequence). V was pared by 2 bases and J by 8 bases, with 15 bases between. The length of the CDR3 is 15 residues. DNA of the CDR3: TGTGCCAGTAGTATATCCGGAGGAATTTCGGAAAAACTGTTTTTT. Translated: CASSISGGISEKLFF.